This TCR beta chain was captured by sequencing in a study of cytomegalovirus exposure and HLA in healthy donors. General study points: Despite most TCR sequences being rare, some public TCRs occurred in many donors. The study designated about 160 TCR beta chains cytomegalovirus-associated.

PCR was performed using 60 Vbeta and 13 Jbeta primers. TCRdb's table, derived via immunoSEQ multiplex PCR, lists solely in-frame clones and lacks some. The sample contains around 61,000 clones, about 89% of which appear only once. Germline lookup yields CDR1 MNHEY and CDR2 SVGAGI. The length of the CDR3 is 15 residues. Trimming took 4 bases from V and 5 from J; bases not matched to a gene: 6. This clone was seen just once. Its matching antigen is unknown. V is TRBV6-5 and J is TRBJ2-7; TRBD2 matches 12 bases. This TCR was sampled from a young man in good health and CMV-seropositive. The sequencing sample was made of PBMCs. Here the CDR3 reads CASSSVTSGRNEQYF. The DNA of the CDR3 is TGTGCCAGCAGTTCCGTGACTAGCGGGAGAAACGAGCAGTACTTC.